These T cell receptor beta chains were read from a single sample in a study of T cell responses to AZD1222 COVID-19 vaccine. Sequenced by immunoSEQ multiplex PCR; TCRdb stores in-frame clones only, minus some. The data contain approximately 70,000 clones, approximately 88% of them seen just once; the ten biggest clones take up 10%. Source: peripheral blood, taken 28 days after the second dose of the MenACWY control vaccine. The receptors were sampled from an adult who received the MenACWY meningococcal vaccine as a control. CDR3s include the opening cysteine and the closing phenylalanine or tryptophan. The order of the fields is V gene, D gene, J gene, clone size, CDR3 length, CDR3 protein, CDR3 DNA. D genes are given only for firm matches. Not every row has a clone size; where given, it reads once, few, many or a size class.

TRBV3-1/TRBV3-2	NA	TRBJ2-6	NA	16	CASSHSAGSGANVLTF	TGTGCCAGCAGCCATTCCGCAGGGTCTGGGGCCAACGTCCTGACTTTC
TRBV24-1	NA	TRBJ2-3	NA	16	CATSDLHFGGTDTQYF	TGTGCCACCAGTGATTTGCACTTCGGTGGCACAGATACGCAGTATTTT
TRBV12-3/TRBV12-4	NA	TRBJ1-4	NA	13	CASSSELGHLLFF	TGTGCCAGCAGTTCAGAGCTCGGACATCTACTGTTTTTT
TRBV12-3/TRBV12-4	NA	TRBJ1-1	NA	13	CASSPPGNTEAFF	TGTGCCAGCAGTCCCCCCGGGAACACTGAAGCTTTCTTT
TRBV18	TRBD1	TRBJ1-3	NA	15	CASSPQGARGNTIYF	TGTGCCAGCTCACCACAGGGGGCGAGAGGAAACACCATATATTTT
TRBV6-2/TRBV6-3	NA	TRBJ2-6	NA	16	CASSRRLTTGANVLTF	TGTGCCAGCAGTCGCAGACTTACTACTGGGGCCAACGTCCTGACTTTC
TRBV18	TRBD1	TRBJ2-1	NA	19	CASSPPTGGALGSYNEQFF	TGTGCCAGCTCACCACCGACAGGGGGGGCCCTTGGCTCCTACAATGAGCAGTTCTTC
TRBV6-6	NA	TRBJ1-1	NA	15	CASSYAGQMNTEAFF	TGTGCCAGCAGTTACGCTGGACAGATGAACACTGAAGCTTTCTTT
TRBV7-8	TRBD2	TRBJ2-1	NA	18	CASSLVTSGGDSYNEQFF	TGTGCCAGCAGCTTAGTAACTAGCGGGGGAGACTCCTACAATGAGCAGTTCTTC
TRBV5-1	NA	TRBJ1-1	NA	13	CASTLGFGAEAFF	TGCGCCAGCACCTTGGGATTTGGGGCTGAAGCTTTCTTT
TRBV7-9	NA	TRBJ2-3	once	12	CASSPDTDTQYF	TGTGCCAGCAGTCCCGATACAGATACGCAGTATTTT
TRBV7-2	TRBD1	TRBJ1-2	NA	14	CASSLGQGNYGYTF	TGTGCCAGCAGCTTAGGACAGGGGAACTATGGCTACACCTTC
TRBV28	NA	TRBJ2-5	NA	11	CASSLSRTQYF	TGTGCCAGCAGTTTATCTAGGACCCAGTACTTC
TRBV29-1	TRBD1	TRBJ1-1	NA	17	CSVTSGTGRRMNTEAFF	TGCAGCGTAACTTCCGGGACAGGGAGGCGGATGAACACTGAAGCTTTCTTT
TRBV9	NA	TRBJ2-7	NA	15	CASSVGSRGSYEQYF	TGTGCCAGCAGCGTAGGAAGTAGGGGTTCCTACGAGCAGTACTTC
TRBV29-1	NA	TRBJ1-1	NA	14	CSVAPRRENTEAFF	TGCAGCGTTGCGCCCCGCAGAGAGAACACTGAAGCTTTCTTT
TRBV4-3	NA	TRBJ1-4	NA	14	CASSKQGGGEKLFF	TGCGCCAGCAGTAAACAGGGTGGTGGAGAAAAACTGTTTTTT
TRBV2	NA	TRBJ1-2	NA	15	CASSEAPGVGYGYTF	TGTGCCAGCAGTGAAGCGCCGGGGGTAGGCTATGGCTACACCTTC
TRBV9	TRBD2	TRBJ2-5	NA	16	CASSVGSGGAVETQYF	TGTGCCAGCAGCGTAGGGAGCGGGGGGGCCGTTGAGACCCAGTACTTC
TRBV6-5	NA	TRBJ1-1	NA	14	CASSSLGRPTEAFF	TGTGCCAGCAGTTCCTTGGGCAGGCCCACTGAAGCTTTCTTT
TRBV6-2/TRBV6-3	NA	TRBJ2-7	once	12	CASSPNPYEQYF	TGTGCCAGCAGCCCCAACCCCTACGAGCAGTACTTC
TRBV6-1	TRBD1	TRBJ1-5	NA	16	CASSGTTGASNQPQHF	TGTGCCAGCAGTGGAACGACAGGGGCCAGTAATCAGCCCCAGCATTTT
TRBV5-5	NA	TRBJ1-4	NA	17	CASSLAPLGGGDEKLFF	TGTGCCAGCAGCTTGGCCCCCCTTGGTGGGGGGGATGAAAAACTGTTTTTT
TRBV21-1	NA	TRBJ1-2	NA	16	CASSPRWGASNYGYTF	TGTGCCAGCAGCCCCAGGTGGGGAGCTTCTAACTATGGCTACACCTTC
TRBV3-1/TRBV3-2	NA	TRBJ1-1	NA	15	CASSQDRGLGTEAFF	TGTGCCAGCAGCCAAGATCGGGGATTGGGCACTGAAGCTTTCTTT
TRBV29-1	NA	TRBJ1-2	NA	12	CSAVTALYGYTF	TGCAGCGCCGTTACAGCACTCTATGGCTACACCTTC
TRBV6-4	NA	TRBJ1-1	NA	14	CASSAGEGNTEAFF	TGTGCCAGCAGTGCCGGAGAGGGGAACACTGAAGCTTTCTTT
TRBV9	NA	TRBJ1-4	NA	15	CASSSDSAFNEKLFF	TGTGCCAGCAGTTCGGACAGTGCTTTTAATGAAAAACTGTTTTTT
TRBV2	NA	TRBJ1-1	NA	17	CASVWGGFGGLNTEAFF	TGTGCCAGCGTGTGGGGAGGTTTCGGGGGGCTTAACACTGAAGCTTTCTTT
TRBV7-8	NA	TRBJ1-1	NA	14	CASNDRRQNTEAFF	TGTGCCAGCAACGATAGACGGCAGAACACTGAAGCTTTCTTT
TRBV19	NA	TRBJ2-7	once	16	CASSISVAVTSYEQYF	TGTGCCAGTAGTATCTCCGTGGCAGTGACCTCCTACGAGCAGTACTTC
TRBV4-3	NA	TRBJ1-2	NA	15	CASSQDRGSFEGYTF	TGCGCCAGCAGCCAAGACAGGGGAAGCTTCGAAGGCTACACCTTC
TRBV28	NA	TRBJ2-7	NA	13	CASNSQGHYEQYF	TGTGCCAGCAACAGTCAGGGCCACTACGAGCAGTACTTC
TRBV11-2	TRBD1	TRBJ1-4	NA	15	CASSWTGDRDEKLFF	TGTGCCAGCAGCTGGACAGGGGATAGGGATGAAAAACTGTTTTTT
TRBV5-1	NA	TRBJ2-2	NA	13	CASSSFGGGELFF	TGCGCCAGCAGCTCATTTGGCGGCGGGGAGCTGTTTTTT
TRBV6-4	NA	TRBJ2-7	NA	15	CASSVDPGLAYEQYF	TGTGCCAGCAGTGTGGATCCAGGACTGGCCTACGAGCAGTACTTC
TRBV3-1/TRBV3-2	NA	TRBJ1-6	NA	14	CASSQDVRNSPLHF	TGTGCCAGCAGCCAAGATGTCAGGAATTCACCCCTCCACTTT
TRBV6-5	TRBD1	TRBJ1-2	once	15	CASSYFIQGRDGYTF	TGTGCCAGCAGTTACTTTATACAGGGGAGGGATGGCTACACCTTC
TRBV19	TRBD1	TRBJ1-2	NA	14	CASSIPGQGSGYTF	TGTGCCAGTAGTATACCGGGACAGGGGTCTGGCTACACCTTC
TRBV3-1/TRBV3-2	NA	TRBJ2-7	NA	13	CASRQATGTQQYF	TGTGCCAGCAGGCAAGCCACAGGGACCCAGCAGTACTTC
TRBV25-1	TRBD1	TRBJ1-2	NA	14	CASYTTGGVDGYTF	TGTGCCAGCTATACGACAGGGGGAGTAGACGGCTACACCTTC
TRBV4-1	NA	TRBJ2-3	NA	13	CASSGRTGDTQYF	TGCGCCAGCAGCGGACGGACTGGAGATACGCAGTATTTT
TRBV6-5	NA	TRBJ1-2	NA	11	CASSSGYGYTF	TGTGCCAGCAGTTCAGGCTATGGCTACACCTTC
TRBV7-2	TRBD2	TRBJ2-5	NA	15	CASRLAGGLQETQYF	TGTGCCAGCAGACTAGCGGGGGGGCTCCAAGAGACCCAGTACTTC
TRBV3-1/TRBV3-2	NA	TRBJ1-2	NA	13	CASSQGGFYGYTF	TGTGCCAGCAGCCAAGGTGGCTTCTATGGCTACACCTTC
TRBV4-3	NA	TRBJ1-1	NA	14	CASSHPDRNTEAFF	TGCGCCAGCAGCCATCCGGACAGGAACACTGAAGCTTTCTTT
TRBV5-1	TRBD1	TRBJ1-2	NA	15	CASSTGTGVNYGYTF	TGCGCCAGCAGCACGGGGACAGGGGTAAACTATGGCTACACCTTC
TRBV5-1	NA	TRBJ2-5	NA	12	CASSLAGETQYF	TGCGCCAGCAGCTTGGCCGGAGAGACCCAGTACTTC
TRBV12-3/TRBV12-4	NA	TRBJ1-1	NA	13	CASSFHLRTEAFF	TGTGCCAGCAGTTTTCACCTCAGAACTGAAGCTTTCTTT
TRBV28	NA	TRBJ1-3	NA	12	CASSSRLDTIYF	TGTGCCAGCAGTTCTCGACTGGACACCATATATTTT
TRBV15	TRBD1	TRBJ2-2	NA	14	CATSRGQGPGELFF	TGTGCCACCAGCAGAGGACAGGGCCCGGGGGAGCTGTTTTTT
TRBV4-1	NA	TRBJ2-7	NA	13	CASSRGENYEQYF	TGCGCCAGCAGCCGGGGAGAAAATTACGAGCAGTACTTC
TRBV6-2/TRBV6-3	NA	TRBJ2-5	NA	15	CASSQKGNEGETQYF	TGTGCCAGCAGCCAGAAAGGGAACGAGGGAGAGACCCAGTACTTC